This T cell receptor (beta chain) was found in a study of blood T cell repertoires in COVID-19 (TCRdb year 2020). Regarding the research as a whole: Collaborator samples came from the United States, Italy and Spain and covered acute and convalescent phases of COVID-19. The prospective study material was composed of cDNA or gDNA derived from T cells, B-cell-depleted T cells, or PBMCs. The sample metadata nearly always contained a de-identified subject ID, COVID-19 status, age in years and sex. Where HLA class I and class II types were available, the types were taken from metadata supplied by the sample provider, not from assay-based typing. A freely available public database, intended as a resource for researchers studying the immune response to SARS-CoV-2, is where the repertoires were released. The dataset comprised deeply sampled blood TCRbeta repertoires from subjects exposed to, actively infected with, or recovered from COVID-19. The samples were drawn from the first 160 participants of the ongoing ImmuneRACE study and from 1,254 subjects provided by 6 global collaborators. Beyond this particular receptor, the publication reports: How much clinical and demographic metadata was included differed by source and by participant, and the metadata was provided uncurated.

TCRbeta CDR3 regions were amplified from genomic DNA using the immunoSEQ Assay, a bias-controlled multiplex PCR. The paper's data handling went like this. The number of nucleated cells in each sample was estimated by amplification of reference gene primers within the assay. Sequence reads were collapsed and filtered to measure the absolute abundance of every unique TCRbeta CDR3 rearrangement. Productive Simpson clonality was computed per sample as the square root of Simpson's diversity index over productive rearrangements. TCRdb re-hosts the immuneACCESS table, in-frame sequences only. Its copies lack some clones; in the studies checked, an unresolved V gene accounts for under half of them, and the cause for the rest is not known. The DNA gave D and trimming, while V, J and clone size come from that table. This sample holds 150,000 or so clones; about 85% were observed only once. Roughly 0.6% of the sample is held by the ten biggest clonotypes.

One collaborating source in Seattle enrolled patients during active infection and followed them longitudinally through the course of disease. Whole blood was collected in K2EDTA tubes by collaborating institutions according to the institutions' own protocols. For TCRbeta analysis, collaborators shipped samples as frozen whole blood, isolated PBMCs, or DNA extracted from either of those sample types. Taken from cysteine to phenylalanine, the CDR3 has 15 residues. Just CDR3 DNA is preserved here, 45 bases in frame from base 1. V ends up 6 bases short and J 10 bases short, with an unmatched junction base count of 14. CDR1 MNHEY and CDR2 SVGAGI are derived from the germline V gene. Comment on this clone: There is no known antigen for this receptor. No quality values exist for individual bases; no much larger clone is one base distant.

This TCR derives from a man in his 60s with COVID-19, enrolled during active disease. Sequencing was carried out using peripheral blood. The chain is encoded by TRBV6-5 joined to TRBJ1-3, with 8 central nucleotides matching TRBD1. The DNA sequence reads TGTGCCAGCAGACAGGACAGGGCTACTCAAGGGACCATATATTTT. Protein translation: CASRQDRATQGTIYF.